This entry lists 22 T cell receptor beta chains sequenced from one sample in a study of post-analysis software for immune sequencing data. Study observations and caveats: Patients showed TRBV5-6, TRBV5-1 and TRBV20-1 among five TRBV segments more frequent than in controls.

These receptors lack a known antigen. The TCR beta cDNA libraries carried unique molecular identifiers. From the PCR reads, TCRdb called clonotypes with MiXCR, one entry per CDR3 protein. Of approximately 150,000 distinct CDR3 sequences listed, roughly 30% are singletons. The sample comprised blood. Receptor source: a girl aged 10-17 years with multiple sclerosis.

This clonotype occurred a few times. The genes are TRBV20-1 and TRBJ2-1; TRBD2 matches at 12 bases. This CDR3 comprises 13 residues. CDR1 is DFQATT, CDR2 SNEGSKA, per germline (reference sequence). After removal of 7 bases from V and 8 bases from J, the junction contained 6 bases not matched to a gene. The CDR3 is CSVPTSGSDEQFF. The CDR3 DNA is TGCAGTGTCCCGACTAGCGGGAGTGATGAGCAGTTCTTC.

The genes are TRBV14 and TRBJ1-2; weak D call: TRBD1 (6 bases). There are 15 residues in the CDR3. The ends were cut back, 3 bases at V and 2 bases at J, with 13 bases in the middle. Germline values: CDR1 SGHDN, CDR2 FVKESK. As DNA, the CDR3 is TGTGCCAGCAGCCACCGCGGACAGCCGAACTATGGCTACACCTTC. It specifies CASSHRGQPNYGYTF.

This clonotype was recorded once. The chain combines TRBV11-2 with TRBJ1-4; perhaps TRBD1 as D (6 bases). CDR1 and CDR2 (germline): SGHAT, FQNNGV. The CDR3 contains 15 residues. V was shortened by 0 bases and J by 8 bases, with 13 bases between the two germline ends. DNA of the CDR3: TGTGCCAGCAGCTTAGATTGGGGGGCCAGCGAAAAACTGTTTTTT. As protein: CASSLDWGASEKLFF.

Turning to this clonotype: A read error may explain this, as a much larger clone is one base away. This chain uses TRBV7-2 with TRBJ2-5, with 13 nucleotides matching TRBD2. Germline CDR1 SGHTA, CDR2 FQGNSA. This CDR3 spans 15 amino acids. V was clipped by 3 bases and J by 11 bases; unmatched bases: 9. The CDR3 region has the DNA TGTGCCAGCAGCTTCGGACTAGCGGGAGTTGCTGAGCAGTACTTC. This sequence encodes CASSFGLAGVAEQYF.

Concerning this clonotype itself: At one end, the junction sequence differs from germline, possibly due to a read error. The rearrangement joins TRBV2 to TRBJ2-1; TRBD2 agrees at 7 bases. Per the germline V gene, CDR1 is SNHLY and CDR2 is FYNNEI. The CDR3 runs 13 residues. The CDR3 sequence: CAGRNGLVGEQFF. CDR3 DNA: TGTGCCGGCAGGAACGGACTAGTCGGGGAGCAGTTCTTC.

The gene calls are TRBV5-1 and TRBJ2-3, with 9 bases that match TRBD2. The CDR3 loop spans 15 amino acids. After removal of 0 bases from V and 3 bases from J, the junction contained 2 bases not matched to a gene. Per the germline V gene, CDR1 is SGHRS and CDR2 is YFSETQ. The CDR3 loop is CASSLGLAETDTQYF. CDR3 sequence (DNA): TGCGCCAGCAGCTTGGGACTAGCGGAGACAGATACGCAGTATTTT.

This clonotype was observed a few times. The rearrangement joins TRBV20-1 to TRBJ2-1; TRBD1 agrees at 7 bases. This CDR3 contains 14 residues. CDR1 and CDR2 from the germline V gene are DFQATT and SNEGSKA (reference sequence). With 3 bases clipped from V and 6 bases from J, the junction kept 8 bases outside the gene matches. CDR3 sequence: CSASDDRAGNEQFF. As DNA, the CDR3 is TGCAGTGCTAGTGACGACAGGGCCGGCAATGAGCAGTTCTTC.

The chain joins TRBV3-1 to TRBJ2-7, with 7 bases identical to TRBD2. There are 16 residues in the CDR3. Germline CDR1 and CDR2: LGHDT and YNNKEL (reference sequence). J was trimmed by 1 base and V by 1 base; bases with no gene match: 7. CDR3 bases: TGTGCCAGCAGCCAAGCGGGGGACTACCCGTCCTACGAGCAGTACTTC. It encodes CASSQAGDYPSYEQYF.

The chain is built from TRBV11-2 and TRBJ2-7; D uncertain. There are 13 residues in the CDR3. V lost 3 bases and J 3 bases, leaving 9 bases between the germline ends. CDR1 is SGHAT and CDR2 is FQNNGV in the germline V gene. The CDR3 region has the DNA TGTGCCAGCAGCTTCGGCCAGAACTACGAGCAGTACTTC. Its protein product is CASSFGQNYEQYF.

This clonotype showed up just a few times. The V call is TRBV13, the J call TRBJ2-1; a weak D match, TRBD1 (6 bases). The germline V gene encodes CDR1 PRHDT and CDR2 FYEKMQ (reference sequence). Trimming pared 3 bases from V and 1 base from J, leaving 13 bases between. The CDR3 spans 16 residues. The CDR3 DNA is TGTGCCAGCAGCTTCGTGACAGGTCAATCCTACAATGAGCAGTTCTTC. This encodes CASSFVTGQSYNEQFF.

At least ten counts were recorded for this clonotype. CDR3: CASSLVSPQETQYF. The CDR3 coding sequence is TGTGCCAGCAGCTTAGTTTCACCCCAAGAGACCCAGTACTTC. The rearrangement links TRBV7-9 to TRBJ2-5, with D uncertain. Germline V lookup: CDR1 SEHNR, CDR2 FQNEAQ (reference sequence). With 1 base removed from V and 1 base from J, the gap between germline ends came to 7 bases. The CDR3 is 14 amino acids.

This clonotype showed up just a few times. This chain joins TRBV20-1 and TRBJ2-1; TRBD2 agrees at 13 bases. This CDR3 contains 14 residues. The trim removed 7 bases at V and 7 bases at J, leaving 7 bases unmatched. Per the germline V gene, CDR1 is DFQATT and CDR2 is SNEGSKA (reference sequence). This chain's CDR3 is CSVTLAGGQNEQFF. The CDR3 DNA reads as TGCAGTGTTACACTAGCGGGAGGGCAGAATGAGCAGTTCTTC.

In its sample, this clonotype was seen many times. V is TRBV5-5 and J is TRBJ1-2, with 10 positions matching TRBD1. CDR3 length: 14 residues. V lost 4 bases and J lost 4; bases outside the gene matches: 4. From germline, CDR1 is SGHKS and CDR2 YYEKEE (reference sequence). The CDR3 loop reads CASSARDRGYGYTF. The CDR3 DNA reads as TGTGCCAGCAGCGCGAGGGACAGGGGCTATGGCTACACCTTC.

This clonotype appeared many times. The V call is TRBV27, the J call TRBJ2-7, with a weak D call TRBD2 (6 bases). This CDR3 has 11 residues. Trimming removed 6 bases at V and 3 bases at J, with 6 bases between. Germline CDR1 is MNHEY and CDR2 is SMNVEV (reference sequence). Here the CDR3 DNA reads TGTGCCAGCAGGGGGGGCTACGAGCAGTACTTC. It encodes CASRGGYEQYF.

This clonotype was seen many times. The J gene is TRBJ2-5, the V gene TRBV9; D might be TRBD1 (6 bases). V gave up 3 bases and J gave up 2 bases, with 11 bases separating them. Germline V gene sequence: CDR1 SGDLS, CDR2 YYNGEE. This CDR3 is built from 14 residues. The CDR3, as DNA: TGTGCCAGCAGCGATCCAGGGGAACAAGAGACCCAGTACTTC. This codes for CASSDPGEQETQYF.

CDR3 sequence: CASSYSGRYTEAFF. CDR3 DNA sequence: TGTGCCAGCAGTTACTCCGGTCGGTATACTGAAGCTTTCTTT. V is TRBV6-5 and J is TRBJ1-1; D unclear. The V end was cut by 0 bases, the J end by 5 bases, with 10 bases between. The CDR3 contains 14 residues. Germline values: CDR1 MNHEY, CDR2 SVGAGI.

Notes on this clonotype: This may be a read error, as it is one base from a much larger clone. The gene calls are TRBV7-9 and TRBJ2-7, with 7 positions matching TRBD1. The last part of the DNA fits TRBJ2-5 better; the J call may be wrong. Germline V gene data show CDR1 as SEHNR and CDR2 as FQNEAQ (reference sequence). CDR3 length: 16 residues. The CDR3 DNA follows: TGTACCAGCAGCTTAGCGTCGGACAGGTTCGGGGAGACCCAGTACTTC. Its protein product is CTSSLASDRFGETQYF.

The V gene is TRBV12-3 or TRBV12-4, the J gene TRBJ2-4, with D possibly matching TRBD2 (6 bases). The V end was cut by 7 bases, the J end by 9 bases, with 19 bases between. This CDR3 is built from 14 residues. CDR3 protein: CASTRGSGIGIQYF. CDR3 bases: TGTGCCAGCACCCGGGGGTCGGGGATAGGCATTCAGTACTTC.

This clonotype was seen a handful of times. J is TRBJ2-3 and V is TRBV6-1, with D unresolved. Germline V CDR1 and CDR2: MNHNS, SASEGT. Trimming took 2 bases from V and 3 from J, leaving 9 bases between them. The CDR3 loop spans 14 amino acids. The CDR3 DNA sequence: TGTGCCAGCAGTGAATTCCCGAGGACAGATACGCAGTATTTT. Translating it yields CASSEFPRTDTQYF.

The rearrangement links TRBV7-9 to TRBJ2-7; tentatively, D is TRBD2 (6 bases). V gave up 8 bases and J gave up 2 bases, with 16 bases separating them. Germline CDR1 SEHNR, CDR2 FQNEAQ (reference sequence). The CDR3 extends over 14 amino acids. CDR3 sequence: CASFDRRDPYEQYF. CDR3 coding DNA: TGTGCCAGCTTCGATCGGCGGGACCCCTACGAGCAGTACTTC. Filled out from reference TRBV7-9 and TRBJ2-7, the complete variable domain reads DTGVSQNPRHKITKRGQNVTFRCDPISEHNRLYWYRQTLGQGPEFLTYFQNEAQLEKSRLLSDRFSAERPKGSFSTLEIQRTEQGDSAMYLCASFDRRDPYEQYFGPGTRLTVT.

This clonotype was seen a few times. The genes are TRBV6-1 and TRBJ2-4, with D possibly matching TRBD2 (5 bases). Germline CDR1 MNHNS, CDR2 SASEGT. V was clipped by 9 bases and J by 13 bases, with 25 bases between them. CDR3 length: 14 residues. For the CDR3, the DNA is TGTGCCAGTAGCCTGAGCGGCTCCGGCATGGGGCAGTACTTC. Translating gives CASSLSGSGMGQYF.

The chain recombines TRBV20-1 with TRBJ1-2, with 7 nucleotides matching TRBD1. This CDR3 spans 13 amino acids. V lost 7 bases, J lost 1 base, and 6 bases stayed unmatched. CDR1 and CDR2 (germline): DFQATT, SNEGSKA (reference sequence). The CDR3 DNA reads TGCAGTGGATCTGGGACAGATAACTATGGCTACACCTTC. Its translation is CSGSGTDNYGYTF.